The rows below give T cell receptor beta chains drawn from one sample of a study of T-cell reconstitution after alpha-beta-depleted transplantation in children. MiXCR, applied by TCRdb to the PCR reads, yields one record per CDR3 protein. The data contain tens of thousands of distinct CDR3 sequences, 5% to 7% of them seen just once; the ten biggest clones take up over 20%. The sequenced sample was peripheral blood, obtained 60 days after TCRalphabeta/CD19-depleted stem cell transplant. These receptor sequences come from a child less than two years old who had a stem cell transplant for acute myeloid leukemia, so the T cells may come from the graft donor. CDR3s include the opening cysteine and the closing phenylalanine or tryptophan. The D gene is left open where the match is weak. A row's size may be missing; if present it is once, few, many or a size class.

clone_size | j_call | d_call | v_call | cdr3_aa | cdr3_nt
many | TRBJ2-7 | - | TRBV6-5 | CASSYRGAYEQYF | TGTGCCAGCAGTTACAGGGGGGCGTACGAGCAGTACTTC
medium-sized | TRBJ2-5 | TRBD1 | TRBV28 | CASSLKDRVDGETQYF | TGTGCCAGCAGTTTGAAAGACAGGGTGGATGGAGAGACCCAGTACTTC
many | TRBJ2-3 | TRBD2 | TRBV7-3 | CASSLKATSGTFTDTQYF | TGTGCCAGCAGCTTAAAAGCCACTAGCGGGACGTTCACAGATACGCAGTATTTT
many | TRBJ2-1 | - | TRBV29-1 | CSVWKAGGGTSFF | TGCAGCGTGTGGAAAGCAGGTGGAGGAACTTCTTTCTTC
many | TRBJ2-5 | - | TRBV2 | CASHRETQYF | TGTGCCAGCCACAGGGAGACCCAGTACTTC
medium-sized | TRBJ2-5 | - | TRBV5-1 | CASRPDSQETQYF | TGCGCCAGCAGACCCGACAGCCAAGAGACCCAGTACTTC
many | TRBJ2-1 | - | TRBV20-1 | CSARIIRGEQFF | TGCAGTGCTAGGATAATCCGCGGGGAGCAGTTCTTC
few | TRBJ1-5 | - | TRBV29-1 | CSVEENSNQPQHF | TGCAGCGTTGAGGAAAATAGCAATCAGCCCCAGCATTTT
many | TRBJ1-1 | TRBD1 | TRBV7-9 | CASRTGGYDTEAFF | TGTGCCAGCAGGACAGGGGGGTACGACACTGAAGCTTTCTTT
many | TRBJ2-7 | TRBD1 | TRBV20-1 | CSAREDRYEQYF | TGCAGTGCTAGAGAGGACAGGTACGAGCAGTACTTC
many | TRBJ2-7 | TRBD1 | TRBV10-3 | CAISGSWTGGGYEQYF | TGTGCCATCAGTGGGAGCTGGACAGGAGGAGGTTACGAGCAGTACTTC
many | TRBJ1-5 | - | TRBV7-8 | CASSLVQGTEHF | TGTGCCAGCAGCTTAGTCCAGGGCACGGAGCATTTT
many | TRBJ1-3 | - | TRBV9 | CASSVETAGNTIYF | TGTGCCAGCAGCGTAGAGACAGCCGGAAACACCATATATTTT
- | TRBJ2-7 | TRBD2 | TRBV7-9 | CASSSGGGAGEQYF | TGTGCCAGCAGCTCGGGAGGGGGGGCTGGAGAGCAGTACTTC
many | TRBJ2-7 | - | TRBV20-1 | CSAILGGTKSYEQYF | TGCAGTGCTATACTCGGAGGGACCAAAAGCTACGAGCAGTACTTC
few | TRBJ1-2 | - | TRBV12-3/TRBV12-4 | CASSLNHLGGADGYTF | TGTGCCAGCAGTTTGAACCACTTGGGGGGCGCGGATGGCTACACCTTC
many | TRBJ1-2 | - | TRBV24-1 | CATSDITGVYGYTF | TGTGCCACCAGTGACATTACGGGGGTCTATGGCTACACCTTC
many | TRBJ2-7 | TRBD1 | TRBV5-6 | CASSSRDRAYEQYF | TGTGCCAGCAGCTCTCGGGACAGGGCCTACGAGCAGTACTTC
few | TRBJ2-1 | TRBD2 | TRBV4-3 | CASSQEVSGNRENEQFF | TGCGCCAGCAGCCAAGAGGTCAGCGGGAATAGGGAAAATGAGCAGTTCTTC
- | TRBJ1-3 | - | TRBV30 | CAWNSADTIYF | TGTGCCTGGAACTCCGCGGACACCATATATTTT
many | TRBJ2-7 | - | TRBV12-3/TRBV12-4 | CASSSPTAPPEQYF | TGTGCCAGCAGTTCCCCGACGGCGCCGCCCGAGCAGTACTTC
many | TRBJ1-1 | - | TRBV2 | CASSARKNTEAFF | TGTGCCAGCAGTGCCCGGAAGAACACTGAAGCTTTCTTT
many | TRBJ2-7 | TRBD1 | TRBV7-9 | CASSSLRDRSSYEQYF | TGTGCCAGCAGCTCCCTTCGGGACAGAAGCTCCTACGAGCAGTACTTC
many | TRBJ2-2 | - | TRBV12-3/TRBV12-4 | CASAGRGTGELFF | TGTGCCAGCGCCGGGAGAGGTACCGGGGAGCTGTTTTTT
medium-sized | TRBJ1-3 | - | TRBV11-2 | CASSPTTGNTIYF | TGTGCCAGCAGCCCAACAACTGGAAACACCATATATTTT
- | TRBJ2-5 | - | TRBV5-1 | CASRRPSKETQYF | TGCGCCAGCCGTCGACCGAGCAAAGAGACCCAGTACTTC
many | TRBJ1-2 | - | TRBV20-1 | CSARKRGYGYTF | TGCAGTGCTAGGAAACGGGGCTATGGCTACACCTTC
many | TRBJ1-2 | TRBD1 | TRBV6-5 | CASSSRTGAYGYTF | TGTGCCAGCAGTTCTCGGACAGGAGCTTATGGCTACACCTTC
many | TRBJ2-7 | - | TRBV5-6 | CASSLTGPYEQYF | TGTGCCAGCAGCTTGACAGGGCCCTACGAGCAGTACTTC